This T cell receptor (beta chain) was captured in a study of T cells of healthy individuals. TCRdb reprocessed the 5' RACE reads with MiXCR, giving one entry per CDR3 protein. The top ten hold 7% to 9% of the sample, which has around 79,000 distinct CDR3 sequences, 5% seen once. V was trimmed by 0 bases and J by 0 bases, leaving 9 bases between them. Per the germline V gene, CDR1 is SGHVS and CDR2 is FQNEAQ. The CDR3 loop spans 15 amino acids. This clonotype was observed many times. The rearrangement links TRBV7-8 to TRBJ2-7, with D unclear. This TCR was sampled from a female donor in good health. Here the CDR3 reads CASSLARVSSYEQYF. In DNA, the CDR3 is TGTGCCAGCAGCTTAGCGCGCGTTAGCTCCTACGAGCAGTACTTC.